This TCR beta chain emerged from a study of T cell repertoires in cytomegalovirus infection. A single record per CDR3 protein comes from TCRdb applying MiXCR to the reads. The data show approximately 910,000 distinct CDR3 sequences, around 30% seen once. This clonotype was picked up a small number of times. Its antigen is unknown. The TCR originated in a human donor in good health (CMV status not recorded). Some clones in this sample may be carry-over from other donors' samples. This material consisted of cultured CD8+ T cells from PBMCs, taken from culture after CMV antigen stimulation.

CDR3 nucleotide sequence: TGTGCCAGCAGCTTAAAGGGTCCGACCGCATCGACCCAGTACTTC. Protein product: CASSLKGPTASTQYF. The V gene is TRBV7-3, the J gene TRBJ2-5; D is uncertain. V gave up 1 base and J gave up 7 bases, with 16 bases separating them. CDR1 and CDR2 from the germline V gene are SGHTA and FQGTGA. This CDR3 contains 15 residues.